Described below is a single TCR beta chain sequence and its context. This entry belongs to a study of CD8 T cells in Susac syndrome. Roughly 0.45 to 1 ug RNA was reverse transcribed with random hexamers. TCRdb reanalysed the immunoSEQ multiplex PCR reads using MiXCR and keeps one entry per CDR3 protein. This table holds some 200,000 distinct CDR3 sequences, about 94% found once. Trimming removed 6 bases from V and 8 bases from J; junction bases left unmatched: 4. The germline CDR1 and CDR2 sequences are SGHTA and FQGTGA. This CDR3 comprises 12 residues. This clonotype was sampled from a human donor in good health. Sample: CD4+ T cells from PBMCs. The J gene is TRBJ2-3, the V gene TRBV7-3, with TRBD2 matching 8 bases. The CDR3 here is CASSILAGTQYF. The CDR3 region has the DNA TGTGCCAGCAGTATTCTAGCGGGTACGCAGTATTTT.